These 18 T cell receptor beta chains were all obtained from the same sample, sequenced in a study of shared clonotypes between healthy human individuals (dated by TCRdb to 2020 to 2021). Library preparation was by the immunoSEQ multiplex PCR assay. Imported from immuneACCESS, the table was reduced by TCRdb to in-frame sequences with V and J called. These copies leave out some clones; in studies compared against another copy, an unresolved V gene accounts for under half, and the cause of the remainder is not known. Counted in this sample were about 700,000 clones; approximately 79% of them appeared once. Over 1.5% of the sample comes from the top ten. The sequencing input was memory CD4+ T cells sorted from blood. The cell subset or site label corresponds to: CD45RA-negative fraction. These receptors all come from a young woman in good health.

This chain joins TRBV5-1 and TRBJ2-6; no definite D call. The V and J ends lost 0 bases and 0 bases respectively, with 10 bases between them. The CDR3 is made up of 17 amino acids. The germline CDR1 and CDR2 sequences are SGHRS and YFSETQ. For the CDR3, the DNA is TGCGCCAGCAGCTTGGGTGGAGCTAGCTCTGGGGCCAACGTCCTGACTTTC. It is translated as CASSLGGASSGANVLTF.

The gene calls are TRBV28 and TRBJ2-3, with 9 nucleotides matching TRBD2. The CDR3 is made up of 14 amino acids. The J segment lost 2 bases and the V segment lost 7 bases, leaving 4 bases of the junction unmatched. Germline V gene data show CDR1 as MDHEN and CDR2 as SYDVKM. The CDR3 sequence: CASMTSGDTDTQYF. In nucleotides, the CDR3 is TGTGCCAGCATGACTAGCGGTGACACAGATACGCAGTATTTT.

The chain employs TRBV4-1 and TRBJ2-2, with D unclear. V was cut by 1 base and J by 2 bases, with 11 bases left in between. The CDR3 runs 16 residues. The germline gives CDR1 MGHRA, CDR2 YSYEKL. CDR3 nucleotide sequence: TGCGCCAGCAGCCAAGGACCTGGGCCCAACACCGGGGAGCTGTTTTTT. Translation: CASSQGPGPNTGELFF.

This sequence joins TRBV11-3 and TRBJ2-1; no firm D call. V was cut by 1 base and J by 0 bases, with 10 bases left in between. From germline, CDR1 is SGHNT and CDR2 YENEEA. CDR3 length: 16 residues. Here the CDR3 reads CASSLAGSSSYNEQFF. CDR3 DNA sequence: TGTGCCAGCAGCTTAGCAGGATCGAGCTCCTACAATGAGCAGTTCTTC.

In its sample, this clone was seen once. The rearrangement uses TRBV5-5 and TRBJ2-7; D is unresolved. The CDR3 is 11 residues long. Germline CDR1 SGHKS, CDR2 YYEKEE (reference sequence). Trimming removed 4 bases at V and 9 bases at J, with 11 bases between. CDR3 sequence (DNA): TGTGCCAGCAGCCCCACCGTGGGGCAGTACTTC. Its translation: CASSPTVGQYF.

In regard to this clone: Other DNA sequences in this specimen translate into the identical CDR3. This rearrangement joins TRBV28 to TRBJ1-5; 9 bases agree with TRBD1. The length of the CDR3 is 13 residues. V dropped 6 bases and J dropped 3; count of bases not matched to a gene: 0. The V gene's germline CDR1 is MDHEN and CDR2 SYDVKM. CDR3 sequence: CASRQGANQPQHF. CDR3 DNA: TGTGCCAGCAGACAGGGGGCCAATCAGCCCCAGCATTTT.

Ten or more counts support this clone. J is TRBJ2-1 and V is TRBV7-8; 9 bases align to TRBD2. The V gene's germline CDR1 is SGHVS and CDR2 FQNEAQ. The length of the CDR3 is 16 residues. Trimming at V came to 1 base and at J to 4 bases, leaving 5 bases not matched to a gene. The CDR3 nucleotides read TGTGCCAGCAGCTTAGTTGGTAGCGGGAGATACAATGAGCAGTTCTTC. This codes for CASSLVGSGRYNEQFF.

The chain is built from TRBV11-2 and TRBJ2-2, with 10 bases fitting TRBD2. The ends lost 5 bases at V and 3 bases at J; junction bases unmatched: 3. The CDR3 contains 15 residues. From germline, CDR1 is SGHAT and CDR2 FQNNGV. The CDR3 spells CASSRTSGYTGELFF. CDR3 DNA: TGTGCCAGCAGCCGGACTAGCGGCTACACCGGGGAGCTGTTTTTT.

CDR3 loop: CASSSAGTSGRYEQYF. In nucleotides, the CDR3 is TGTGCCAGCAGTTCGGCCGGGACTAGCGGGAGGTACGAGCAGTACTTC. This sequence joins TRBV27 and TRBJ2-7, with 15 positions matching TRBD2. The germline V gene has CDR1 MNHEY and CDR2 SMNVEV (reference sequence). The CDR3 extends over 16 amino acids. J was trimmed by 4 bases and V by 4 bases; bases with no gene match: 5.

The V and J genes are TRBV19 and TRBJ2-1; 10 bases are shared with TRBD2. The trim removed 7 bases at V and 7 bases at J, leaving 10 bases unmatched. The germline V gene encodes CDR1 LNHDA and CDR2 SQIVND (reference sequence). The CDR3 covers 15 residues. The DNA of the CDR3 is TGTGCCAGTAAGGGGGGGCTAGCGGGAGATAATGAGCAGTTCTTC. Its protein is CASKGGLAGDNEQFF. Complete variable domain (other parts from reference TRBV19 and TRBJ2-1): DGGITQSPKYLFRKEGQNVTLSCEQNLNHDAMYWYRQDPGQGLRLIYYSQIVNDFQKGDIAEGYSVSREKKESFPLTVTSAQKNPTAFYLCASKGGLAGDNEQFFGPGTRLTVL.

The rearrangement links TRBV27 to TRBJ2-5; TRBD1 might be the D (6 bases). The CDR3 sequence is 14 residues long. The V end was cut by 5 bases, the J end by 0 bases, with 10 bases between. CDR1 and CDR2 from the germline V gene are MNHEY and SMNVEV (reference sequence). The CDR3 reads CASSTRTDQETQYF. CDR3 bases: TGTGCCAGCAGTACGCGGACAGACCAAGAGACCCAGTACTTC.

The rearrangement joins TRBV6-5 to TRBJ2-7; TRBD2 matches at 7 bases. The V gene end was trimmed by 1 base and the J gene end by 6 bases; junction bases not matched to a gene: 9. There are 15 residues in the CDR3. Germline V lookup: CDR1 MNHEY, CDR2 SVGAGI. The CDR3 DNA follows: TGTGCCAGCAGTTACTTTGCGGGAGTGAATTCCGAGCAGTACTTC. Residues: CASSYFAGVNSEQYF.

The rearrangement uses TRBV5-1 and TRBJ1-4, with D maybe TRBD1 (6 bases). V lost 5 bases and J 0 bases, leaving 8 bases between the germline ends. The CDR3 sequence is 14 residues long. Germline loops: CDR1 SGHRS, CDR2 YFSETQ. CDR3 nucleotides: TGCGCCAGCAGGGACAGATCAACTAATGAAAAACTGTTTTTT. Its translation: CASRDRSTNEKLFF.

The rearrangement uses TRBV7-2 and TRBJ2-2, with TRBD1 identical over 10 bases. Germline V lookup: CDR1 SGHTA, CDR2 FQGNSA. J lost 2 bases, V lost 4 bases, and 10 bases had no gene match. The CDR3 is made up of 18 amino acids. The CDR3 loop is CASSSRGQGVFNTGELFF. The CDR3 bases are TGTGCCAGCAGCTCTCGCGGACAGGGGGTATTTAACACCGGGGAGCTGTTTTTT.

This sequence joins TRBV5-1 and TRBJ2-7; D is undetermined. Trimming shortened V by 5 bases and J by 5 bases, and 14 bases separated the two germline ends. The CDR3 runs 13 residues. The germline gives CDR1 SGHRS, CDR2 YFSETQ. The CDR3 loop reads CASSYLVRDEQYF. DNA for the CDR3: TGCGCCAGCAGTTACCTGGTCCGGGACGAGCAGTACTTC.

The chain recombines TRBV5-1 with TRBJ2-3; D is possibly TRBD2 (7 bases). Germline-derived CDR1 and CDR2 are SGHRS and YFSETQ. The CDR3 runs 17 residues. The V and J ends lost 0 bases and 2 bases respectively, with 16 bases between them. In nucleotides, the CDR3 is TGCGCCAGCAGCTTGGACTTCGGCGGGGGCTTCACAGATACGCAGTATTTT. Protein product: CASSLDFGGGFTDTQYF.

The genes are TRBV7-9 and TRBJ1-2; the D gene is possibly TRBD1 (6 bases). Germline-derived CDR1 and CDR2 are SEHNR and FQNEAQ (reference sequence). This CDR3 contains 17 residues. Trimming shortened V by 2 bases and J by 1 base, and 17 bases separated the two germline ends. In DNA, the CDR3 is TGTGCCAGCAGCTTAACCCGCTCCGGGACACTTAACTATGGCTACACCTTC. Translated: CASSLTRSGTLNYGYTF.

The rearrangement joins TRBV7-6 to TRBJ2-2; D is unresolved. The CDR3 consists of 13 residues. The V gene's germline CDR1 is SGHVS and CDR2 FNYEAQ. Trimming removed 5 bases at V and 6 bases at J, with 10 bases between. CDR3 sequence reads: CASSQRDSGELFF. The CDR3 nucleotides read TGTGCCAGCAGCCAAAGGGATTCCGGGGAGCTGTTTTTT.